This T cell receptor (beta chain) was identified during a study of shared clonotypes between healthy human individuals. The CDR3 is made up of 15 amino acids. The V and J ends lost 1 base and 7 bases, in that order; junction bases with no gene match: 4. Germline-derived CDR1 and CDR2 are SEHNR and FQNEAQ (reference sequence). Cells designated naive CD8 were CD45RO-negative and were positively selected for CCR7, with terminally differentiated effector memory CD45RA+ cells excluded. The study drew its donors from healthy HIV-negative adults without recent acute infections or vaccinations. The method was immunoSEQ multiplex PCR; TCRdb's version includes in-frame clones alone and lacks a portion of them. The data hold fewer than 800,000 clones, with 90% to 95% observed a single time.

The clonotype was recovered from a man aged 30-40 years in good health. Sequencing was performed on naive CD8+ T cells sorted from blood. The chain joins TRBV7-9 to TRBJ2-1, with TRBD2 matching 10 bases. The CDR3 here is CASSLELAGRNEQFF. Written as DNA, the CDR3 is TGTGCCAGCAGCTTAGAACTAGCGGGAAGGAATGAGCAGTTCTTC.